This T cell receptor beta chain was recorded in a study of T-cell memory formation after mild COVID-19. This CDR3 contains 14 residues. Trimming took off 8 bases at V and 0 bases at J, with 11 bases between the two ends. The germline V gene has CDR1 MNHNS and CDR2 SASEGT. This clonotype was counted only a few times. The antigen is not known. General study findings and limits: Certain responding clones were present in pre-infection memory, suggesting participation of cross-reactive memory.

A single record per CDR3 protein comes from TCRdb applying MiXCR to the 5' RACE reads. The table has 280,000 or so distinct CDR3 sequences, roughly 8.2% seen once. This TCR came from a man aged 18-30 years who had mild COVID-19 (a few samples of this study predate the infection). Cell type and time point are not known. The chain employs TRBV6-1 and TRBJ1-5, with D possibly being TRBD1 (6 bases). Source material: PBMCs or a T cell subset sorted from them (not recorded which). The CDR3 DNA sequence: TGTGCCAGCGGCAGGGGCGTTAGCAATCAGCCCCAGCATTTT. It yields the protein CASGRGVSNQPQHF.